This record covers a single T cell receptor (beta chain). Its antigen remains unknown. This specimen comes from a study of shared clonotypes between healthy human individuals. Points from the study as a whole: Naive CD4 clonotype sharing across a few donors was 4% to 5%. The diversity represented, both genetic and in exposure history, was limited by few donors.

Clones were sequenced by immunoSEQ multiplex PCR, and TCRdb holds only the in-frame ones, with some missing. This sample yields some 2.3 million clones, of which approximately 95% are seen a single time; under 0.45% belongs to the top ten. Participating donors were healthy, HIV-negative adults free of recent acute infections or vaccinations. CD4+ cells were split into CD45RA+ naive and CD45RA-negative memory subsets. Germline V gene lookup returns CDR1 MNHNY and CDR2 SVGAGI (reference sequence). V shed 0 bases and J shed 3 bases, with 11 bases lying between them. This CDR3 has 16 amino acids. The chain recombines TRBV6-6 with TRBJ1-4, with unresolved D. Sequencing was done on a sample of naive CD4+ T cells from PBMCs. As to subset: CD45RA+ positively selected. This TCR was sampled from a man aged 18 to 30 in good health. Some clones in this sample may be carry-over from other donors' samples. CDR3 sequence: CASSYSEGGSNEKLFF. Written as DNA, the CDR3 is TGTGCCAGCAGTTACTCCGAGGGAGGCTCTAATGAAAAACTGTTTTTT.